The 3 T cell receptor beta chains listed next were all sequenced from one sample in a study of blood T cell repertoires in COVID-19. Data came from immunoSEQ multiplex PCR; TCRdb stores just in-frame clones and leaves some out. Seen here are 250,000 to 350,000 clones, around 90% observed once, and the top ten hold approximately 1.5%. Sequenced material: PBMCs or T cells enriched from blood (not recorded which). These receptors came from a young woman with acute COVID-19.

This chain connects TRBV24-1 to TRBJ2-3, with TRBD1 matching 8 bases. V gave up 5 bases and J gave up 0 bases; unmatched junction bases: 9. The CDR3 loop spans 17 amino acids. In germline, CDR1 is KGHDR, CDR2 SFDVKD. CDR3 region: CATSGRDRPSSTDTQYF. The DNA for the CDR3 is TGTGCCACCAGTGGCAGGGACAGGCCTTCTAGCACAGATACGCAGTATTTT.

J is TRBJ1-5 and V is TRBV19; 9 bases align to TRBD1. The J segment lost 0 bases and the V segment lost 3 bases, leaving 15 bases of the junction unmatched. The CDR3 consists of 20 residues. The germline gives CDR1 LNHDA, CDR2 SQIVND (reference sequence). Written as DNA, the CDR3 is TGTGCCAGTAGTATGGGCCCCAACCGGGACAGGGCCTATAGCAATCAGCCCCAGCATTTT. It yields the protein CASSMGPNRDRAYSNQPQHF.

J is TRBJ2-1 and V is TRBV6-5, with TRBD2 as a possible D gene (6 bases). The CDR3 consists of 15 residues. CDR1 MNHEY and CDR2 SVGAGI come from the germline V gene. V gave up 7 bases and J gave up 0 bases, with 13 bases separating them. As DNA, the CDR3 is TGTGCCAGCACCTTCCAGGGAGGCTCCTACAATGAGCAGTTCTTC. Residues: CASTFQGGSYNEQFF.